These 30 T cell receptor beta chains were all obtained from the same sample, sequenced in a study of blood T cell repertoires in COVID-19. Assay: immunoSEQ multiplex PCR; the TCRdb copy retains only in-frame clones and omits some. The table lists around 700,000 clones, approximately 90% of them singletons. The specimen was peripheral blood. These receptors all come from a young woman with acute or convalescent COVID-19.

This chain connects TRBV7-9 to TRBJ1-6, with 7 bases identical to TRBD1. Germline V gene sequence: CDR1 SEHNR, CDR2 FQNEAQ (reference sequence). Trimming removed 6 bases from V and 5 bases from J; junction bases left unmatched: 7. This CDR3 region has 15 residues. CDR3 protein: CASSRTGADNSPLHF. The CDR3 bases are TGTGCCAGCAGTCGTACAGGGGCGGATAATTCACCCCTCCACTTT.

A note on this clone: Additional DNA sequences in this sample encode the identical CDR3. The chain links TRBV11-2 to TRBJ2-7; 11 bases are a match to TRBD1. Trimming at V came to 5 bases and at J to 4 bases, leaving 4 bases not matched to a gene. Germline V gene data show CDR1 as SGHAT and CDR2 as FQNNGV. This CDR3 has 14 amino acids. The DNA of the CDR3 is TGTGCCAGCAGCCTGGGACAGGGGGGGTACGAGCAGTACTTC. Translation: CASSLGQGGYEQYF. Supplemented by reference TRBV11-2 and TRBJ2-7, the full variable domain reads EAGVAQSPRYKIIEKRQSVAFWCNPISGHATLYWYQQILGQGPKLLIQFQNNGVVDDSQLPKDRFSAERLKGVDSTLKIQPAKLEDSAVYLCASSLGQGGYEQYFGPGTRLTVT.

J is TRBJ1-2 and V is TRBV12-3 or TRBV12-4, with unresolved D. The CDR3 has 11 residues. V was shortened by 3 bases and J by 10 bases, with 9 bases between the two germline ends. The CDR3 spells CASSFSSFYTF. Written as DNA, the CDR3 is TGTGCCAGCAGTTTTAGCAGCTTCTACACCTTC.

This rearrangement joins TRBV18 to TRBJ1-2; 7 bases are shared with TRBD1. V lost 2 bases and J lost 4; bases outside the gene matches: 7. This CDR3 comprises 15 residues. The V gene's germline CDR1 is KGHSH and CDR2 LQKENI. CDR3 amino acids: CASSPSGQGGYGYTF. CDR3 bases: TGTGCCAGCTCACCATCGGGTCAGGGGGGCTATGGCTACACCTTC.

As for this clone: A junction end diverges from the germline sequence, so it may reflect a read error. The gene calls are TRBV13 and TRBJ2-1; D is unresolved. Per germline, CDR1 PRHDT and CDR2 FYEKMQ (reference sequence). The CDR3 is 11 amino acids. The CDR3 here is CASSSNNEQFF. CDR3 sequence (DNA): TGTGCCAGCAGCTCCAACAATGAGCAGTTCTTC. Complete variable domain (other parts from reference TRBV13 and TRBJ2-1): AAGVIQSPRHLIKEKRETATLKCYPIPRHDTVYWYQQGPGQDPQFLISFYEKMQSDKGSIPDRFSAQQFSDYHSELNMSSLELGDSALYFCASSSNNEQFFGPGTRLTVL.

The chain carries TRBV29-1 and TRBJ2-3, with TRBD2 matching 9 bases. In germline, CDR1 is SQVTM, CDR2 ANQGSEA. The CDR3 has 13 residues. V dropped 7 bases and J dropped 6; count of bases not matched to a gene: 8. As DNA, the CDR3 is TGCAGCGCCGACATTACTAGCGGGGATACGCAGTATTTT. It yields the protein CSADITSGDTQYF.

The CDR3 region is CASSFSGGAETQYF. In nucleotides, the CDR3 is TGCGCCAGCAGCTTTAGCGGGGGGGCAGAGACCCAGTACTTC. This sequence joins TRBV5-1 and TRBJ2-5; 11 bases agree with TRBD2. Germline V gene lookup returns CDR1 SGHRS and CDR2 YFSETQ. V was pared by 2 bases and J by 4 bases, with 1 base of the junction left unmatched. The CDR3 is 14 amino acids.

The genes are TRBV6-5 and TRBJ2-3; 8 bases agree with TRBD2. Germline CDR1 MNHEY, CDR2 SVGAGI. The CDR3 sequence is 13 residues long. The J segment lost 7 bases and the V segment lost 7 bases, leaving 7 bases of the junction unmatched. CDR3 residues: CASTSGGLNTQYF. The DNA for the CDR3 is TGTGCCAGCACGTCGGGGGGGCTGAATACGCAGTATTTT.

This chain joins TRBV5-6 and TRBJ1-2, with D possibly matching TRBD1 (6 bases). Germline V gene lookup returns CDR1 SGHDT and CDR2 YYEEEE. CDR3 length: 15 amino acids. V lost 0 bases and J lost 5, with 14 bases in between. The CDR3 here is CASSLDRVNRYGYTF. In DNA form, the CDR3 reads TGTGCCAGCAGCTTGGACAGGGTAAACCGATATGGCTACACCTTC.

This sequence joins TRBV6-5 and TRBJ1-2, with TRBD1 matching 8 bases. CDR3 length: 13 residues. Per the germline V gene, CDR1 is MNHEY and CDR2 is SVGAGI. Trimming removed 5 bases from V and 8 bases from J; junction bases left unmatched: 7. In DNA form, the CDR3 reads TGTGCCAGCAGTACCGGACAGGGCCGCGGCTACACCTTC. This sequence encodes CASSTGQGRGYTF.

The chain carries TRBV7-9 and TRBJ1-2; D possibly corresponds to TRBD1 (5 bases). The CDR3 sequence is 13 residues long. The germline V and J ends were trimmed by 3 bases and 8 bases, with 13 bases remaining between them. Germline CDR1 reads SEHNR; CDR2 reads FQNEAQ (reference sequence). Here the CDR3 DNA reads TGTGCCAGCAGCTTGGAGGGGTACAGGGGCTACACCTTC. It translates to CASSLEGYRGYTF.

V is TRBV27 and J is TRBJ1-6; TRBD1 agrees at 10 bases. Germline V gives CDR1 MNHEY, CDR2 SMNVEV (reference sequence). This CDR3 contains 15 residues. The ends lost 5 bases at V and 9 bases at J; junction bases unmatched: 7. CDR3 sequence: CASSPDRGRTSPLHF. CDR3 sequence (DNA): TGTGCCAGCAGTCCCGACAGGGGGCGTACTTCACCCCTCCACTTT.

The CDR3 region is CASSPRTGGDTEAFF. The CDR3 nucleotides are TGCGCCAGCAGCCCTCGGACAGGGGGCGACACTGAAGCTTTCTTT. The J gene is TRBJ1-1, the V gene TRBV5-1; 11 positions match TRBD1. The CDR3 is 15 residues long. V trimming: 4 bases; J trimming: 3 bases; junction bases outside the gene matches: 5. Germline CDR1 SGHRS, CDR2 YFSETQ.

This clone was counted once. The chain links TRBV6-2 or TRBV6-3 to TRBJ2-1, with 9 bases lining up with TRBD1. The CDR3 has 13 residues. The germline V gene encodes CDR1 MNHEY and CDR2 SVGEGT. The J segment lost 6 bases and the V segment lost 5 bases, leaving 2 bases of the junction unmatched. CDR3 residues: CASSGTGSNEQFF. The CDR3 bases are TGTGCCAGCAGTGGGACAGGGTCCAATGAGCAGTTCTTC.

This chain connects TRBV6-2 or TRBV6-3 to TRBJ1-5; tentatively, D is TRBD1 (6 bases). This CDR3 has 13 residues. Looked up from germline, CDR1 is MNHEY and CDR2 is SVGEGT. V was shortened by 5 bases and J by 6 bases, with 11 bases between the two germline ends. CDR3: CASSQTGSQPQHF. DNA for the CDR3: TGTGCCAGCAGTCAGACAGGAAGTCAGCCCCAGCATTTT.

This clone was found once. The V call is TRBV11-2, the J call TRBJ2-7, with D possibly being TRBD1 (6 bases). The CDR3 is made up of 12 amino acids. The V end lost 5 bases, the J end lost 3 bases, and 8 bases lay between the germline ends. Germline CDR1 SGHAT, CDR2 FQNNGV. The CDR3 here is CASSTDSYEQYF. CDR3 DNA sequence: TGTGCCAGCAGCACGGACAGCTACGAGCAGTACTTC.

The V and J genes are TRBV27 and TRBJ1-2; D might be TRBD1 (6 bases). This CDR3 has 15 residues. Germline V gene sequence: CDR1 MNHEY, CDR2 SMNVEV (reference sequence). V lost 5 bases and J lost 6, with 19 bases in between. The CDR3 loop is CASSLDRWGLDGYTF. The CDR3, as DNA: TGTGCCAGCAGTCTAGACAGGTGGGGGTTGGATGGCTACACCTTC.

The chain couples TRBV7-3 to TRBJ2-3; the D gene is possibly TRBD2 (7 bases). V dropped 5 bases and J dropped 1 base, with 13 bases sitting between them. From germline, CDR1 is SGHTA and CDR2 FQGTGA. CDR3 length equals 15 residues. The CDR3: CASSPAGAGTDTQYF. In DNA form, the CDR3 reads TGTGCCAGCAGCCCCGCGGGGGCGGGCACAGATACGCAGTATTTT.

The gene calls are TRBV4-3 and TRBJ2-7, with D possibly TRBD2 on 6 matching bases. Germline-derived CDR1 and CDR2 are LGHNA and YSLEER. The V end lost 0 bases, the J end lost 3 bases, and 12 bases lay between the germline ends. The CDR3 consists of 15 residues. The CDR3 region is CASSQEGGLDYEQYF. In DNA form, the CDR3 reads TGCGCCAGCAGCCAAGAGGGGGGTTTGGACTACGAGCAGTACTTC.

The chain joins TRBV4-3 to TRBJ1-1; tentatively, D is TRBD1 (6 bases). CDR3 length equals 16 residues. CDR1 is LGHNA and CDR2 is YSLEER in the germline V gene. Trimming left V 3 bases short and J 4 bases short, with 18 bases between. For the CDR3, the DNA is TGCGCCAGCAGCCAGCTCCGTGGGGGCGGCGGCACTGAAGCTTTCTTT. The encoded protein is CASSQLRGGGGTEAFF.

This sequence joins TRBV12-3 or TRBV12-4 and TRBJ1-2; D is undetermined. V shed 1 base and J shed 4 bases, with 7 bases lying between them. The CDR3 is 13 amino acids. Here the CDR3 reads CASSLGLAYGYTF. The CDR3 region has the DNA TGTGCCAGCAGTTTAGGGCTTGCCTATGGCTACACCTTC.

V is TRBV9 and J is TRBJ2-3; tentatively, D is TRBD1 (7 bases). The CDR3 runs to 17 residues. Per the germline V gene, CDR1 is SGDLS and CDR2 is YYNGEE. V was cut by 4 bases and J by 1 base, with 19 bases left in between. The CDR3 spells CASSLRQGGAGTDTQYF. The CDR3 DNA sequence: TGTGCCAGCAGCCTCCGCCAGGGGGGCGCTGGCACAGATACGCAGTATTTT.

The chain is built from TRBV3-1 (or the pseudogene TRBV3-2) and TRBJ2-2, with TRBD2 as a possible D gene (5 bases). Germline CDR1 is LGHDT and CDR2 is YNNKEL (reference sequence). The CDR3 runs 16 residues. V gave up 1 base and J gave up 8 bases, with 17 bases separating them. CDR3: CASSQAGVWVQGELFF. The CDR3 DNA reads TGTGCCAGCAGCCAAGCCGGGGTGTGGGTTCAAGGGGAGCTGTTTTTT.

This chain links TRBV12-3 or TRBV12-4 with TRBJ1-5, with D perhaps TRBD1 (5 bases). V was shortened by 6 bases and J by 9 bases, with 9 bases between the two germline ends. The CDR3 has 11 residues. This CDR3 is CASSLGGPQHF. CDR3 bases: TGTGCCAGCAGCCTCGGGGGGCCCCAGCATTTT.

This chain uses TRBV4-3 with TRBJ2-7; 10 nucleotides align to TRBD2. The CDR3 runs to 16 residues. From germline, CDR1 is LGHNA and CDR2 YSLEER. The trim removed 1 base at V and 3 bases at J, leaving 6 bases unmatched. The DNA of the CDR3 is TGCGCCAGCAGCCAAGTTTCGGCTAGCGGGGGCTACGAGCAGTACTTC. Translated, it gives CASSQVSASGGYEQYF.

CDR3 sequence: CASSPETRGNTIYF. In nucleotides, the CDR3 is TGTGCCAGCAGCCCGGAAACGAGGGGAAACACCATATATTTT. The chain has TRBV27 and TRBJ1-3; D ambiguous. Trimming removed 6 bases at V and 4 bases at J, with 13 bases between. Germline V gives CDR1 MNHEY, CDR2 SMNVEV (reference sequence). The length of the CDR3 is 14 residues.

This sequence joins TRBV7-7 and TRBJ2-3, with 11 positions matching TRBD2. CDR1 is SSHAT, CDR2 FNYEAQ, per germline (reference sequence). The J segment lost 6 bases and the V segment lost 5 bases, leaving 10 bases of the junction unmatched. CDR3 size: 16 residues. The CDR3, as DNA: TGTGCCAGCAGCCGCGTAGCGGGGGGGCCAATGGATACGCAGTATTTT. This codes for CASSRVAGGPMDTQYF.

A note on this clone: Other nucleotide sequences from this sample produce the same CDR3. The chain links TRBV10-3 to TRBJ1-2, with 8 positions matching TRBD1. The CDR3 covers 14 residues. V was clipped by 0 bases and J by 7 bases; unmatched bases: 4. Germline lookup yields CDR1 ENHRY and CDR2 SYGVKD. The CDR3 sequence: CAISESGQGFGYTF. The DNA of the CDR3 is TGTGCCATCAGTGAGTCCGGACAGGGCTTTGGCTACACCTTC.

V and J are TRBV4-1 and TRBJ2-2; TRBD2 matches at 7 bases. This CDR3 is 15 amino acids long. Trimming took 4 bases from V and 4 from J; bases not matched to a gene: 6. Germline CDR1 reads MGHRA; CDR2 reads YSYEKL. DNA of the CDR3: TGCGCCAGCAGCCCAGCGGGGATCGGCACCGGGGAGCTGTTTTTT. It yields the protein CASSPAGIGTGELFF.

The rearrangement links TRBV27 to TRBJ2-2, with 8 positions matching TRBD2. Germline CDR1 reads MNHEY; CDR2 reads SMNVEV (reference sequence). CDR3 size: 15 residues. V shed 7 bases and J 4 bases; nucleotides not matched to a gene: 8. CDR3 sequence (DNA): TGTGCCAGCAATCGAGCGGGGGTGGGCACCGGGGAGCTGTTTTTT. This translates into CASNRAGVGTGELFF.